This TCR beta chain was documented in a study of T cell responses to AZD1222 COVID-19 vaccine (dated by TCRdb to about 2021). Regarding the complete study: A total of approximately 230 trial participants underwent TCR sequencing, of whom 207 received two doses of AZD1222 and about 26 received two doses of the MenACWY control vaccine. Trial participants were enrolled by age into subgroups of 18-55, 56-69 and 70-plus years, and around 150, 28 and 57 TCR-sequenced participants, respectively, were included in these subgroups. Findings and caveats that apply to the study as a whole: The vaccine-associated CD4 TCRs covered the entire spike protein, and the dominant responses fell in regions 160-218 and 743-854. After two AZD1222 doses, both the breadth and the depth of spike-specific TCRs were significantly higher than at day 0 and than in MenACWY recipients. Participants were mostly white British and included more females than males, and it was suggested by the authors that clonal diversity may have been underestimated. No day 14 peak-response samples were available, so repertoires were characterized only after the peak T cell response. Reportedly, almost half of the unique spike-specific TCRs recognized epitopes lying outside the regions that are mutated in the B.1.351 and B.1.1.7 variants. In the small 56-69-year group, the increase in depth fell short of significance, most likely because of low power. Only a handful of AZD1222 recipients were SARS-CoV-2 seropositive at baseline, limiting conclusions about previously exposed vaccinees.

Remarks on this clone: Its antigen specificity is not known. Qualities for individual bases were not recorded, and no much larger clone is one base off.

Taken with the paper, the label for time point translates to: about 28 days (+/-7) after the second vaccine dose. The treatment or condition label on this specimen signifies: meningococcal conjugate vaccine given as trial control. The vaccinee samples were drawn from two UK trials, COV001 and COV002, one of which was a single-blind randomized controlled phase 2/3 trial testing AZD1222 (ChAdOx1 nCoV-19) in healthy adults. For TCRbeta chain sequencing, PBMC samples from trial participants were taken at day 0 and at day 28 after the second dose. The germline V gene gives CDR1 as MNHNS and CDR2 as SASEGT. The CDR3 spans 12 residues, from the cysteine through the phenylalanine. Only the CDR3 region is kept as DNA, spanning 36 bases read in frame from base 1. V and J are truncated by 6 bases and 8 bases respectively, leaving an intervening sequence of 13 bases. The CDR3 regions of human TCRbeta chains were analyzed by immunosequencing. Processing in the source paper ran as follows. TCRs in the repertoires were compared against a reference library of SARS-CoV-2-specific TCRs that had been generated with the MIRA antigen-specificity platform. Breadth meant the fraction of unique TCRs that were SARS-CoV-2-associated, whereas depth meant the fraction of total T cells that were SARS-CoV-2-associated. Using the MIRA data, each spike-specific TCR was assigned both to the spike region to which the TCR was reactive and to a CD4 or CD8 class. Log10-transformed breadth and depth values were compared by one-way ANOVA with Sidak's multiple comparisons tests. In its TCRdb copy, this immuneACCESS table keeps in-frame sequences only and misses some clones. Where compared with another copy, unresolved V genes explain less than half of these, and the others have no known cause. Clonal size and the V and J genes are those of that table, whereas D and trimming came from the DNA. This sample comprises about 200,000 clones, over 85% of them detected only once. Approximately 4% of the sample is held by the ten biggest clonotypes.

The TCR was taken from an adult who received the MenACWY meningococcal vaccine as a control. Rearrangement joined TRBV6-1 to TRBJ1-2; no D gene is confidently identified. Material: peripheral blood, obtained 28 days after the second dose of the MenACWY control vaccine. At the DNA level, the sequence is TGTGCCAGCAGCGGTGTCTCGGGAGGCTACACCTTC. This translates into CASSGVSGGYTF.